The next 19 T cell receptor beta chains were all read from a single sample in a study of chemoradiotherapy in HPV16-positive cancers. Clones were read by immunoSEQ multiplex PCR, and TCRdb kept only the in-frame ones, dropping some. This table holds some 10,000 clones, approximately 72% found once. The sequenced sample was tumor tissue, obtained from a patient who underwent chemoradiotherapy. Source of these receptors: a human donor with HPV-associated anogenital cancer.

The chain is built from TRBV7-2 and TRBJ1-1; the D gene is possibly TRBD1 (6 bases). Looked up from germline, CDR1 is SGHTA and CDR2 is FQGNSA. The CDR3 is 12 residues long. Trimming pared 3 bases from V and 8 bases from J, leaving 10 bases between. For the CDR3, the DNA is TGTGCCAGCAGCTTTCTTGGGACAGAAGCTTTCTTT. Protein sequence: CASSFLGTEAFF.

The gene calls are TRBV9 and TRBJ2-1; D tentatively reads TRBD1 or TRBD2 (5 bases each). Trimming removed 0 bases from V and 10 bases from J, with 17 bases in between. The CDR3 contains 15 residues. Germline CDR1 SGDLS, CDR2 YYNGEE. CDR3: CASSVAGGVAREQFF. In DNA, the CDR3 is TGTGCCAGCAGCGTAGCTGGGGGTGTCGCAAGGGAGCAGTTCTTC. Together with reference TRBV9 and TRBJ2-1, the CDR3 gives the full variable domain: DSGVTQTPKHLITATGQRVTLRCSPRSGDLSVYWYQQSLDQGLQFLIQYYNGEERAKGNILERFSAQQFPDLHSELNLSSLELGDSALYFCASSVAGGVAREQFFGPGTRLTVL.

The J gene is TRBJ2-1, the V gene TRBV7-9; possible D gene TRBD2, 6 bases. Germline CDR1 is SEHNR and CDR2 is FQNEAQ (reference sequence). V was trimmed by 2 bases and J by 0 bases, leaving 17 bases between them. CDR3 size: 18 residues. CDR3 nucleotides: TGTGCCAGCAGCTTAATGGAGGGGATACGAAGCTCCTACAATGAGCAGTTCTTC. Its protein product is CASSLMEGIRSSYNEQFF.

V and J are TRBV6-5 and TRBJ1-1; D not certain. The CDR3 contains 13 residues. CDR1 is MNHEY and CDR2 is SVGAGI in the germline V gene. The germline V and J ends were trimmed by 2 bases and 5 bases, with 9 bases remaining between them. The CDR3 loop reads CASSYGGGTEAFF. The CDR3 nucleotides are TGTGCCAGCAGTTACGGAGGAGGGACTGAAGCTTTCTTT.

A few counts support this clone. The chain has TRBV5-8 and TRBJ1-2; 9 bases line up with TRBD1. Germline trimming cut 4 bases from V and 4 bases from J; bases unmatched to any gene: 8. The CDR3 has 15 residues. The germline V gene has CDR1 SGHTS and CDR2 YDEGEE. In DNA, the CDR3 is TGTGCCAGCAGCGCGAGGACAGGGGTCAGCTATGGCTACACCTTC. Protein product: CASSARTGVSYGYTF.

V is TRBV14 and J is TRBJ2-1; D uncertain. Trimming pared 3 bases from V and 7 bases from J, leaving 16 bases between. Germline CDR1 is SGHDN and CDR2 is FVKESK. The CDR3 extends over 15 amino acids. The CDR3 coding sequence is TGTGCCAGCAGCCACAATATACAAGTGGGGAATGAGCAGTTCTTC. It codes for CASSHNIQVGNEQFF.

The CDR3 region is CASSVASGGIVSDTQYF. For the CDR3, the DNA is TGTGCCAGCAGCGTGGCTAGCGGGGGTATTGTCTCAGATACGCAGTATTTT. This chain uses TRBV9 with TRBJ2-3, with TRBD2 matching 10 bases. CDR3 length: 17 residues. The germline V gene encodes CDR1 SGDLS and CDR2 YYNGEE. The junction had 10 bases not matched to a gene; V was cut back by 2 bases and J by 4 bases.

The chain couples TRBV19 to TRBJ2-1; 8 positions match TRBD1. Germline V lookup: CDR1 LNHDA, CDR2 SQIVND (reference sequence). The CDR3 has 15 residues. After removal of 3 bases from V and 4 bases from J, the junction contained 5 bases not matched to a gene. This chain's CDR3 is CASSMGRGQYNEQFF. The CDR3 bases are TGTGCCAGTAGTATGGGCAGGGGGCAATACAATGAGCAGTTCTTC.

This clone showed up just a few times. The chain couples TRBV28 to TRBJ1-5; a weak D match, TRBD1 (5 bases). Germline values: CDR1 MDHEN, CDR2 SYDVKM. The CDR3 is 14 residues long. With 5 bases removed from V and 2 bases from J, the gap between germline ends came to 10 bases. The CDR3: CASSGGWRNQPQHF. In nucleotides, the CDR3 is TGTGCCAGCAGTGGGGGTTGGCGCAATCAGCCCCAGCATTTT.

For the CDR3, the DNA is TGTGCCAGCAGCTCGGGACAGAACTATGGCTACACCTTC. This encodes CASSSGQNYGYTF. The gene calls are TRBV7-2 and TRBJ1-2, with TRBD1 matching 7 bases. Per germline, CDR1 SGHTA and CDR2 FQGNSA. V lost 4 bases, J lost 2 bases, and 1 base stayed unmatched. The length of the CDR3 is 13 residues. Full variable domain (outside the CDR3, taken from reference TRBV7-2 and TRBJ1-2): GAGVSQSPSNKVTEKGKDVELRCDPISGHTALYWYRQSLGQGLEFLIYFQGNSAPDKSGLPSDRFSAERTGGSVSTLTIQRTQQEDSAVYLCASSSGQNYGYTFGSGTRLTVV.

This rearrangement joins TRBV25-1 to TRBJ2-3; D is possibly TRBD1 (6 bases). Between the trimmed V and J ends, which lost 5 bases and 7 bases, there was a span of 10 bases. Germline CDR1 is MGHDK and CDR2 is SYGVNS. CDR3 length equals 12 residues. The CDR3 region is CASSTGQNTQYF. CDR3 bases: TGTGCCAGCAGTACAGGACAGAATACGCAGTATTTT.

The chain couples TRBV9 to TRBJ2-1; 9 nucleotides agree with TRBD2. With V trimmed by 2 bases and J by 1 base, 7 bases remained unmatched. Germline V gene data show CDR1 as SGDLS and CDR2 as YYNGEE. CDR3 length: 17 amino acids. CDR3 in amino acids: CASSVLAGVVSYNEQFF. The CDR3 nucleotides read TGTGCCAGCAGCGTTTTAGCGGGAGTGGTGTCCTACAATGAGCAGTTCTTC.

This clone was seen just once. The chain couples TRBV6-1 to TRBJ2-7, with TRBD1 matching 7 bases. This CDR3 region has 14 residues. The trim removed 5 bases at V and 7 bases at J, leaving 11 bases unmatched. CDR1 MNHNS and CDR2 SASEGT come from the germline V gene. The CDR3 nucleotides are TGTGCCAGCAGTCTTACACGGACACAGGGGGAGCAGTACGTC. Translation: CASSLTRTQGEQYV.

This clone was observed a single time. The V call is TRBV5-6, the J call TRBJ2-1; tentatively, D is TRBD2 (5 bases). Germline V gene data show CDR1 as SGHDT and CDR2 as YYEEEE. This CDR3 is built from 16 residues. The germline V and J ends were trimmed by 0 bases and 0 bases, with 10 bases remaining between them. CDR3 sequence reads: CASSLVTGSSYNEQFF. The CDR3 DNA is TGTGCCAGCAGCTTGGTCACGGGGAGCTCCTACAATGAGCAGTTCTTC.

The CDR3 protein is CASSLGLRLYEQYV. CDR3 DNA sequence: TGTGCCAGCAGCTTAGGGCTTCGTCTCTACGAGCAGTACGTC. This chain links TRBV7-8 with TRBJ2-7, with D hard to call. Deletions cut 1 base from V and 3 bases from J, with 10 bases between. Germline V gene sequence: CDR1 SGHVS, CDR2 FQNEAQ. This CDR3 is 14 amino acids long.

By sample share, this clone is large (0.1 to 1%). The rearrangement uses TRBV7-2 and TRBJ1-5, with D unclear. The CDR3 runs 13 residues. The germline V gene has CDR1 SGHTA and CDR2 FQGNSA. Trimming took off 5 bases at V and 9 bases at J, with 14 bases between the two ends. The CDR3, as DNA: TGTGCCAGCAGCCGGGAAGGAACCTGGCCCCAGCATTTT. Protein: CASSREGTWPQHF.

The chain combines TRBV4-3 with TRBJ2-1; perhaps TRBD2 as D (5 bases). The CDR3 is 17 amino acids. Looked up from germline, CDR1 is LGHNA and CDR2 is YSLEER. Trimming stripped 0 bases from V and 6 bases from J, with 18 bases between. For the CDR3, the DNA is TGCGCCAGCAGCCAAGATCGTGGAGGCAGTTTAGCCAATGAGCAGTTCTTC. Translation gives CASSQDRGGSLANEQFF.

The gene calls are TRBV7-2 and TRBJ2-3; TRBD1 aligns across 10 bases. The CDR3 length is 15 residues. With V trimmed by 4 bases and J by 3 bases, 4 bases remained unmatched. Germline V lookup: CDR1 SGHTA, CDR2 FQGNSA. Here the CDR3 DNA reads TGTGCCAGCAGCTCCGGGACAGGGGTTACAGATACGCAGTATTTT. Amino acid sequence: CASSSGTGVTDTQYF.

The V call is TRBV7-2, the J call TRBJ2-3; D is unclear. Deletions cut 2 bases from V and 5 bases from J, with 2 bases between. Germline lookup yields CDR1 SGHTA and CDR2 FQGNSA. CDR3 size: 11 residues. The CDR3 DNA follows: TGTGCCAGCAGCTTAAAAGATACGCAGTATTTT. Translation: CASSLKDTQYF.